Following are 12 T cell receptor beta chains from one sample sequenced in a study of blood T cell repertoires in COVID-19. Sequencing used immunoSEQ multiplex PCR; TCRdb keeps in-frame clones, though not all of them. The table records roughly 150,000 clones, about 77% of them present only once. The sequenced sample consisted of peripheral blood. Receptor source: a woman aged 80 or over with acute or convalescent COVID-19.

V is TRBV11-1 and J is TRBJ2-3; D is undetermined. CDR1 and CDR2 from the germline V gene are SGHAT and FQDESV (reference sequence). The CDR3 totals 15 residues. Trimming left V 5 bases short and J 1 base short, with 13 bases between. Here the CDR3 DNA reads TGTGCCAGCAGCCCGCCGTGGCCCCGCACAGATACGCAGTATTTT. Its translation is CASSPPWPRTDTQYF.

This clone was recorded a few times. The chain links TRBV27 to TRBJ1-5; unclear D gene. Trimming took 4 bases from V and 6 from J, leaving 16 bases between them. CDR3 length: 15 residues. Germline V lookup: CDR1 MNHEY, CDR2 SMNVEV (reference sequence). The CDR3 protein is CASSSRGSSSQPQHF. In DNA form, the CDR3 reads TGTGCCAGCAGTTCGAGAGGATCTTCGTCTCAGCCCCAGCATTTT.

This rearrangement joins TRBV29-1 to TRBJ1-2; 10 bases are a match to TRBD1. The CDR3 loop spans 12 amino acids. J gave up 6 bases and V 5 bases, and 3 bases lay outside the gene matches. CDR1 SQVTM and CDR2 ANQGSEA come from the germline V gene. The CDR3: CSVSDRGDGYTF. For the CDR3, the DNA is TGCAGCGTTTCGGACAGGGGGGATGGCTACACCTTC.

In DNA, the CDR3 is TGTGCCACCAGCAGGAGGACTATGAACACTGAAGCTTTCTTT. Its translation is CATSRRTMNTEAFF. This chain connects TRBV15 to TRBJ1-1; D is unresolved. The CDR3 consists of 14 residues. The germline V and J ends were trimmed by 3 bases and 0 bases, with 8 bases remaining between them. Germline CDR1 and CDR2: LNHNV and YYDKDF (reference sequence). The full variable domain, completed using reference TRBV15 and TRBJ1-1, is DAMVIQNPRYQVTQFGKPVTLSCSQTLNHNVMYWYQQKSSQAPKLLFHYYDKDFNNEADTPDNFQSRRPNTSFCFLDIRSPGLGDTAMYLCATSRRTMNTEAFFGQGTRLTVV.

The gene calls are TRBV5-1 and TRBJ2-1, with D perhaps matching TRBD1 (5 bases). V was clipped by 4 bases and J by 4 bases, with 12 bases between them. The CDR3 totals 14 residues. CDR1 and CDR2 from the germline V gene are SGHRS and YFSETQ. This CDR3 is CASSLSTDYNEQFF. The CDR3 DNA follows: TGCGCCAGCAGCCTATCGACAGATTACAATGAGCAGTTCTTC.

This sequence joins TRBV28 and TRBJ1-2; TRBD1 aligns across 9 bases. This CDR3 comprises 17 residues. Germline V gene data show CDR1 as MDHEN and CDR2 as SYDVKM. J lost 1 base, V lost 6 bases, and 12 bases had no gene match. The CDR3, as DNA: TGTGCCAGCAGGACTCCCCCCGGACAGGGGAATAACTATGGCTACACCTTC. It codes for CASRTPPGQGNNYGYTF.

The J gene is TRBJ1-2, the V gene TRBV5-4; D not certain. Germline V CDR1 and CDR2: SGHNT, YYREEE (reference sequence). This CDR3 contains 15 residues. With 0 bases removed from V and 2 bases from J, the gap between germline ends came to 11 bases. The CDR3 DNA is TGTGCCAGCAGCTTGGATCCCTCGGGGAACTATGGCTACACCTTC. This codes for CASSLDPSGNYGYTF.

About this clone: The junction departs from germline at one end; a sequencing error may be responsible. The gene calls are TRBV7-7 and TRBJ2-3, with 8 nucleotides matching TRBD2. Germline V CDR1 and CDR2: SSHAT, FNYEAQ (reference sequence). CDR3 size: 15 residues. CDR3 sequence: CASSHSGAPTDTQYF. For the CDR3, the DNA is TGTGCTAGCAGCCATAGCGGGGCCCCCACAGATACGCAGTATTTT. Supplemented by reference TRBV7-7 and TRBJ2-3, the full variable domain reads GAGVSQSPRYKVTKRGQDVTLRCDPISSHATLYWYQQALGQGPEFLTYFNYEAQPDKSGLPSDRFSAERPEGSISTLTIQRTEQRDSAMYRCASSHSGAPTDTQYFGPGTRLTVL.

The J gene is TRBJ1-1, the V gene TRBV5-8; 7 bases match TRBD1. Germline-derived CDR1 and CDR2 are SGHTS and YDEGEE. The junction had 2 bases not matched to a gene; V was cut back by 0 bases and J by 3 bases. The CDR3 covers 14 residues. For the CDR3, the DNA is TGTGCCAGCAGCTTGGAGGGGGCCCACACTGAAGCTTTCTTT. This encodes CASSLEGAHTEAFF.

The V and J genes are TRBV19 and TRBJ2-1, with 7 bases aligning to TRBD2. This CDR3 has 15 residues. The germline CDR1 and CDR2 sequences are LNHDA and SQIVND (reference sequence). Losses at the gene ends were 7 bases for V and 3 bases for J; bases not matched to a gene: 9. The CDR3: CASTPGLADYNEQFF. In nucleotides, the CDR3 is TGTGCCAGTACCCCCGGGCTAGCGGACTACAATGAGCAGTTCTTC.

This clone was seen a single time. The chain joins TRBV6-5 to TRBJ2-7; 10 positions agree with TRBD2. V lost 0 bases to trimming and J lost 3 bases; unmatched junction nucleotides: 5. CDR3 length equals 16 residues. Looked up from germline, CDR1 is MNHEY and CDR2 is SVGAGI. The CDR3 sequence: CASSYSMLAGDYEQYF. The CDR3 bases are TGTGCCAGCAGTTACTCGATGCTAGCGGGAGACTACGAGCAGTACTTC.

V and J are TRBV2 and TRBJ1-2, with unresolved D. Looked up from germline, CDR1 is SNHLY and CDR2 is FYNNEI. This CDR3 spans 15 amino acids. Trimming removed 7 bases at V and 5 bases at J, with 20 bases between. The CDR3 DNA reads as TGTGCCAGCACGCCGGGAGGCAGTTTGTCGTATGGCTACACCTTC. This gives the protein CASTPGGSLSYGYTF.